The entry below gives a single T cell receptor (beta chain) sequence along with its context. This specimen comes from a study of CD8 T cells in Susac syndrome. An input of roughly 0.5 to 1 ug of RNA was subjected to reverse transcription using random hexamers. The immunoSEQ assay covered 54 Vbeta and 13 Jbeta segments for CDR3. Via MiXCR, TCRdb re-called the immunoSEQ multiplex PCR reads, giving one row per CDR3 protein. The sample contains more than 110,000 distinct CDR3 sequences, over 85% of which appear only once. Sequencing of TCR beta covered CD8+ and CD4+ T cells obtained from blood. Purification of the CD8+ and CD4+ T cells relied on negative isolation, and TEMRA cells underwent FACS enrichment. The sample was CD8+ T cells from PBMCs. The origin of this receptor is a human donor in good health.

The CDR3 bases are TGTGCCAGCAGCGTAGGAGCCGGCTACGAGCAGTACTTC. This encodes CASSVGAGYEQYF. V gene TRBV9 combines with J gene TRBJ2-7; the D is unclear. V was clipped by 0 bases and J by 3 bases, with 7 bases between them. The CDR3 has 13 amino acids. Germline CDR1 reads SGDLS; CDR2 reads YYNGEE.